A single sample gave rise to the 17 T cell receptor beta chains below, sequenced in a study of a mutant IDH1 vaccine in newly diagnosed glioma. The method was immunoSEQ multiplex PCR; TCRdb's version includes in-frame clones alone and lacks a portion of them. The sample consists of about 54,000 clones, around 80% of them appearing once. Time point reported: week 35, safety follow-up. A 20-mer mutant IDH1 peptide at 300 ug was injected subcutaneously with topical imiquimod. These receptors lack a known antigen. The sequenced sample was PBMCs, obtained from a glioma patient whose treatment included an IDH1 peptide vaccine. Receptors were obtained from a woman in her late teens or twenties with glioma.

Written as DNA, the CDR3 is TGTGCCAGCAGCCAGGGACACCTCCCCTACAATGAGCAGTTCTTC. It yields the protein CASSQGHLPYNEQFF. The J gene is TRBJ2-1, the V gene TRBV7-9; D possibly corresponds to TRBD1 (6 bases). Between the trimmed V and J ends, which lost 5 bases and 2 bases, there was a span of 13 bases. Germline CDR1 and CDR2: SEHNR and FQNEAQ (reference sequence). CDR3 length: 15 amino acids.

J is TRBJ1-2 and V is TRBV29-1, with 8 bases aligning to TRBD1. CDR1 and CDR2 from the germline V gene are SQVTM and ANQGSEA. The CDR3 is made up of 12 amino acids. The trim removed 5 bases at V and 8 bases at J, leaving 7 bases unmatched. The CDR3 sequence is CSVPWTGPGYTF. The CDR3 nucleotides read TGCAGCGTTCCCTGGACAGGGCCAGGCTACACCTTC.

The rearrangement joins TRBV7-6 to TRBJ1-4; 8 bases agree with TRBD1. Germline V CDR1 and CDR2: SGHVS, FNYEAQ. J was trimmed by 0 bases and V by 1 base; bases with no gene match: 4. The CDR3 spans 17 residues. The CDR3 region is CASSLGAGGSTNEKLFF. The CDR3 coding sequence is TGTGCCAGCAGCTTAGGGGCAGGGGGCTCAACTAATGAAAAACTGTTTTTT.

J is TRBJ2-5 and V is TRBV30; the D is unclear. Germline lookup yields CDR1 GTSNPN and CDR2 SVGIG (reference sequence). V lost 0 bases and J 4 bases, leaving 9 bases between the germline ends. The CDR3 consists of 13 residues. DNA of the CDR3: TGTGCCTGGAGTGTAGGGCACGGAGAGACCCAGTACTTC. This translates into CAWSVGHGETQYF.

The chain has TRBV4-3 and TRBJ2-1; D may be TRBD1 (5 bases). Per germline, CDR1 LGHNA and CDR2 YSLEER. Trimming took off 0 bases at V and 0 bases at J, with 21 bases between the two ends. CDR3 size: 20 residues. The CDR3 region has the DNA TGCGCCAGCAGCCAAGATTTGTCCGCCGCCACAGGTCTCTCCTACAATGAGCAGTTCTTC. Protein sequence: CASSQDLSAATGLSYNEQFF.

Only a few counts were recorded for this clone. The V and J genes are TRBV9 and TRBJ1-2; 7 nucleotides align to TRBD1. The length of the CDR3 is 17 residues. Germline values: CDR1 SGDLS, CDR2 YYNGEE. J was trimmed by 2 bases and V by 0 bases; bases with no gene match: 10. The CDR3 region is CASSVDQKGGTNYGYTF. For the CDR3, the DNA is TGTGCCAGCAGCGTAGATCAGAAAGGGGGCACGAACTATGGCTACACCTTC.

The chain employs TRBV6-6 and TRBJ2-7, with D unclear. The CDR3 has 11 residues. Germline V gene lookup returns CDR1 MNHNY and CDR2 SVGAGI (reference sequence). V lost 6 bases and J 7 bases, leaving 10 bases between the germline ends. CDR3 protein: CASSPRQEQYF. The CDR3 DNA follows: TGTGCCAGCAGCCCCCGGCAGGAGCAGTACTTC.

The chain links TRBV5-1 to TRBJ2-4, with unresolved D. The germline gives CDR1 SGHRS, CDR2 YFSETQ. The CDR3 consists of 14 residues. V lost 4 bases, J lost 8 bases, and 16 bases lay in between. The CDR3 bases are TGCGCCAGCAGCCCTCGAATGGACGCCGACATTCAGTACTTC. This encodes CASSPRMDADIQYF.

The V and J genes are TRBV4-3 and TRBJ2-1, with 11 bases identical to TRBD2. CDR3 size: 16 residues. V trimming: 4 bases; J trimming: 6 bases; junction bases outside the gene matches: 8. From germline, CDR1 is LGHNA and CDR2 YSLEER. CDR3 nucleotides: TGCGCCAGCAGCCGGGTACTAGCGGGGGTTAGCAATGAGCAGTTCTTC. Its protein product is CASSRVLAGVSNEQFF.

J is TRBJ1-1 and V is TRBV7-9; D is possibly TRBD1 (5 bases). The germline gives CDR1 SEHNR, CDR2 FQNEAQ (reference sequence). Trimming cost V 1 base and J 10 bases, with 13 bases left between them. The CDR3 covers 13 residues. The CDR3 DNA reads TGTGCCAGCAGCTTAGGGGGGGACCAGTCAGCTTTCTTT. Its translation: CASSLGGDQSAFF.

The chain employs TRBV5-1 and TRBJ2-3, with 7 bases that match TRBD1. This CDR3 has 15 residues. Per germline, CDR1 SGHRS and CDR2 YFSETQ. J lost 2 bases, V lost 4 bases, and 7 bases had no gene match. CDR3 residues: CASSPGQLITDTQYF. DNA of the CDR3: TGCGCCAGCAGCCCGGGACAGCTGATCACAGATACGCAGTATTTT.

This clone occurred a few times. The V gene is TRBV19, the J gene TRBJ1-1; TRBD1 matches 7 bases. The germline gives CDR1 LNHDA, CDR2 SQIVND (reference sequence). V lost 8 bases, J lost 4 bases, and 7 bases stayed unmatched. The CDR3 is 13 residues long. In DNA form, the CDR3 reads TGTGCCAGTCGGCCAGGGGGAGGCACTGAAGCTTTCTTT. Encoded protein: CASRPGGGTEAFF.

This rearrangement joins TRBV7-9 to TRBJ2-2; 10 bases map to TRBD1. Looked up from germline, CDR1 is SEHNR and CDR2 is FQNEAQ (reference sequence). The V and J ends lost 5 bases and 3 bases, in that order; junction bases with no gene match: 3. The CDR3 length is 15 residues. CDR3 protein: CASSAGTGDTGELFF. As DNA, the CDR3 is TGTGCCAGCAGCGCCGGGACAGGGGACACCGGGGAGCTGTTTTTT.

The rearrangement links TRBV30 to TRBJ2-3; TRBD2 agrees at 8 bases. This CDR3 region has 16 residues. The V gene's germline CDR1 is GTSNPN and CDR2 SVGIG (reference sequence). J gave up 2 bases and V 2 bases, and 9 bases lay outside the gene matches. This CDR3 reads CAWSYSGLAPTDTQYF. For the CDR3, the DNA is TGTGCCTGGAGTTACTCTGGACTAGCACCCACAGATACGCAGTATTTT.

The V gene is TRBV7-9, the J gene TRBJ2-7; 7 positions agree with TRBD2. This CDR3 comprises 15 residues. Germline CDR1 reads SEHNR; CDR2 reads FQNEAQ (reference sequence). Trimming removed 4 bases from V and 5 bases from J; junction bases left unmatched: 11. The chain's CDR3 is CASSSLAGAWDEQYF. CDR3 sequence (DNA): TGTGCCAGCAGCTCCCTCGCGGGAGCATGGGACGAGCAGTACTTC. Together with reference TRBV7-9 and TRBJ2-7, the CDR3 gives the full variable domain: DTGVSQNPRHKITKRGQNVTFRCDPISEHNRLYWYRQTLGQGPEFLTYFQNEAQLEKSRLLSDRFSAERPKGSFSTLEIQRTEQGDSAMYLCASSSLAGAWDEQYFGPGTRLTVT.

This chain uses TRBV10-3 with TRBJ1-2; the D is unclear. Trimming left V 3 bases short and J 2 bases short, with 7 bases between. The CDR3 extends over 13 amino acids. The germline V gene encodes CDR1 ENHRY and CDR2 SYGVKD. CDR3 region: CAISETLNYGYTF. In DNA, the CDR3 is TGTGCCATCAGTGAAACTTTAAACTATGGCTACACCTTC.

The rearrangement joins TRBV27 to TRBJ2-3; either TRBD1 or TRBD2 may supply D (5 bases each). The V end lost 0 bases, the J end lost 2 bases, and 15 bases lay between the germline ends. The length of the CDR3 is 17 residues. The germline V gene has CDR1 MNHEY and CDR2 SMNVEV (reference sequence). The CDR3 nucleotides are TGTGCCAGCAGTTTATCCGTAGGGGACGGCCTCACAGATACGCAGTATTTT. This codes for CASSLSVGDGLTDTQYF.